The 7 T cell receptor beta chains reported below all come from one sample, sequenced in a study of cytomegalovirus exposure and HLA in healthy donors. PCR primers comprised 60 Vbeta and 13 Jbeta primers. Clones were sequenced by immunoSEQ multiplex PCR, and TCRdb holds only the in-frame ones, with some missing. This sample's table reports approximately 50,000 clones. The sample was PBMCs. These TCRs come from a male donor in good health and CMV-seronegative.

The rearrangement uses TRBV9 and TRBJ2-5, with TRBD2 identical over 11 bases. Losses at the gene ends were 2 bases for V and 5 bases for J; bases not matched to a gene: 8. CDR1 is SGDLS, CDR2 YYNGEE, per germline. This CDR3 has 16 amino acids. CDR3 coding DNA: TGTGCCAGCAGCGTGGGTAGCGGGGGGGCTTGGGAGACCCAGTACTTC. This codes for CASSVGSGGAWETQYF.

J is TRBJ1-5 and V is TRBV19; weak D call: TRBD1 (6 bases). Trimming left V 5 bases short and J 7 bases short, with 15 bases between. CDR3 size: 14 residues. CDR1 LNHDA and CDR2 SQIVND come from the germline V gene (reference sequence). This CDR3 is CASSVTGRRQPQHF. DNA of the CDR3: TGTGCCAGTAGTGTCACAGGGAGAAGGCAGCCCCAGCATTTT.

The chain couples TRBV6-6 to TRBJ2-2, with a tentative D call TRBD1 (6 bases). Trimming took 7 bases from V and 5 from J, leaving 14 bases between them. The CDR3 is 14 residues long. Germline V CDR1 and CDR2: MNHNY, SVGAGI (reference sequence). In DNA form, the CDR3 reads TGTGCCAGCAACGACAGGATCGGAACCGGGGAGCTGTTTTTT. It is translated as CASNDRIGTGELFF.

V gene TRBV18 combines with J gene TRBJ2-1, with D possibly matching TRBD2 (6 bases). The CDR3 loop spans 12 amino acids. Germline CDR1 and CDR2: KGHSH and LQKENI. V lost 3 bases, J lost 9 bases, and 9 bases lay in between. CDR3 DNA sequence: TGTGCCAGCTCACCGATGGGGGGTGAGCAGTTCTTC. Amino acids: CASSPMGGEQFF.

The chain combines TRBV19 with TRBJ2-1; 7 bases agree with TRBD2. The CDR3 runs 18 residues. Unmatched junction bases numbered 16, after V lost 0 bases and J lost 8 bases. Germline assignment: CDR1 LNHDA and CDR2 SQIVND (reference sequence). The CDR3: CASSIDGRPGGWIYEQFF. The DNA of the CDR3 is TGTGCCAGTAGTATAGATGGGCGTCCGGGGGGATGGATCTATGAGCAGTTCTTC.

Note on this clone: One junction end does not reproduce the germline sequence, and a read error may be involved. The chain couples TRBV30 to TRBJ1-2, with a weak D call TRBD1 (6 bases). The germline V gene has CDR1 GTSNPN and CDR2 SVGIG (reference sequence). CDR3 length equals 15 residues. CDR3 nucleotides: TGTGCCTTGAATCCTGGGACATCCTACAACTATGGCTACATCTTC. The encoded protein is CALNPGTSYNYGYIF. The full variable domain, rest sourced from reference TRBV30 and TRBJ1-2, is SQTIHQWPATLVQPVGSPLSLECTVEGTSNPNLYWYRQAAGRGLQLLFYSVGIGQISSEVPQNLSASRPQDRQFILSSKKLLLSDSGFYLCALNPGTSYNYGYIFGSGTRLTVV.

CDR3 sequence: CASSKQGQGNTIYF. In DNA, the CDR3 is TGTGCCAGCAGCAAACAGGGTCAAGGAAACACCATATATTTT. The J gene is TRBJ1-3, the V gene TRBV6-5, with D possibly being TRBD1 (6 bases). CDR1 is MNHEY and CDR2 is SVGAGI in the germline V gene. The CDR3 contains 14 residues. Trimming left V 6 bases short and J 4 bases short, with 13 bases between.